This is a list of T cell receptor beta chains from one sample in a study of blood T cells in healthy people across ages. MiXCR was run by TCRdb on the 5' RACE reads, yielding one entry per CDR3 protein. The sample has 380,000 or so distinct CDR3 sequences, about 55% seen once. Sequenced input: blood. These receptors were collected from a man in his 60s in good health. Each CDR3 is given with its conserved first and last residue. D genes are given only for firm matches. Clone size is shown for a subset of rows, as once, few, many or a class of expanded clone.

- | TRBJ2-7 | - | TRBV10-1 | CASSRPFYEQYF | TGCGCCAGCAGCCGACCCTTCTACGAGCAGTACTTC
TRBD2 | TRBJ2-1 | - | TRBV4-3 | CASSQVLGLAGGYSYNEQFF | TGCGCCAGCAGCCAAGTGCTAGGGCTAGCGGGAGGTTACTCCTACAATGAGCAGTTCTTC
- | TRBJ2-1 | - | TRBV29-1 | CSVGGREQFF | TGCAGCGTTGGTGGGAGGGAGCAGTTCTTC
- | TRBJ1-1 | - | TRBV6-1 | CASSTDRLREAFF | TGTGCCAGCAGTACGGACCGGTTACGGGAAGCTTTCTTT
- | TRBJ2-5 | - | TRBV7-2 | CASSLATRAQETQYF | TGTGCCAGCAGCTTAGCGACCAGGGCCCAAGAGACCCAGTACTTC
- | TRBJ2-7 | few | TRBV6-5 | CASSYSGGPHEQYF | TGTGCCAGCAGTTACTCGGGGGGCCCCCACGAGCAGTACTTC
- | TRBJ2-1 | - | TRBV2 | CASSPPDGNNEQFF | TGTGCCAGCAGTCCACCGGACGGGAACAATGAGCAGTTCTTC
- | TRBJ1-2 | once | TRBV28 | CASLTENYGYTF | TGTGCCAGCTTAACAGAAAACTATGGCTACACCTTC
TRBD2 | TRBJ2-5 | - | TRBV7-7 | CASTPGGVETQYF | TGTGCTAGCACCCCGGGGGGAGTGGAGACCCAGTACTTC
TRBD2 | TRBJ2-3 | - | TRBV20-1 | CSASTRGRAKDTQYF | TGCAGTGCTAGTACTCGCGGGAGGGCCAAAGATACGCAGTATTTT
- | TRBJ2-5 | few | TRBV7-6 | CASSLSSTVSNEQYF | TGTGCCAGCAGCTTATCGAGTACGGTATCAAATGAGCAGTACTTC
- | TRBJ2-1 | - | TRBV20-1 | CSASGAGLGYNEQFF | TGCAGTGCTAGCGGCGCGGGACTGGGATACAATGAGCAGTTCTTC
- | TRBJ1-1 | - | TRBV6-5 | CASSYSSGFGNTEAFF | TGTGCCAGCAGTTACTCATCAGGGTTTGGGAACACTGAAGCTTTCTTT
TRBD2 | TRBJ2-5 | few | TRBV6-8 | CASSSLAAQETQYF | TGTGCCAGCAGTTCCCTAGCGGCCCAAGAGACCCAGTACTTC
- | TRBJ2-7 | - | TRBV20-1 | CSPTAHLYEQYF | TGCAGTCCGACGGCCCATCTCTACGAGCAGTACTTC
- | TRBJ2-5 | - | TRBV11-2 | CASSLLTGEGETQYF | TGTGCCAGCAGCTTACTAACAGGAGAGGGAGAGACCCAGTACTTC
- | TRBJ2-5 | few | TRBV9 | CASSVFPLEPQETQYF | TGTGCCAGCAGCGTATTCCCGTTAGAGCCTCAAGAGACCCAGTACTTC
TRBD2 | TRBJ2-5 | - | TRBV6-1 | CASSEWRGDQETQYF | TGTGCCAGCAGTGAATGGCGGGGGGACCAAGAGACCCAGTACTTC
TRBD2 | TRBJ2-1 | few | TRBV29-1 | CSLLTSGRTDEQFF | TGCAGCCTACTGACTAGCGGGAGAACCGATGAGCAGTTCTTC
- | TRBJ2-3 | once | TRBV7-6 | CASSLPGPRAGSTDTQYF | TGTGCCAGCAGCTTACCTGGCCCCCGAGCGGGTAGCACAGATACGCAGTATTTT
TRBD2 | TRBJ2-3 | - | TRBV6-2/TRBV6-3 | CASSGLAGSDTQYF | TGTGCCAGCAGTGGACTAGCGGGGTCAGATACGCAGTATTTT
TRBD1 | TRBJ2-7 | - | TRBV27 | CASSSGNRGQRDLEQYF | TGTGCCAGCAGTTCGGGAAACAGGGGGCAGCGGGACTTGGAGCAGTACTTC
- | TRBJ2-5 | - | TRBV20-1 | CSVQKRTGAETRYF | TGCAGTGTCCAGAAGAGAACCGGGGCGGAGACCCGGTACTTC